One sample yielded the 21 T cell receptor beta chains listed below, sequenced in a study of graft-versus-host responses after intestinal transplantation. Their antigens are not known. Assay used: immunoSEQ multiplex PCR; TCRdb lists only in-frame clones, some missing. The sample records about 110,000 clones, around 92% being singletons. The input for sequencing was unstimulated CD8+ T cells sorted from spleen or lymph node cells, taken before transplant. The receptors were sampled from a human donor who was the organ donor for an intestinal transplant.

This rearrangement joins TRBV5-1 to TRBJ2-3, with D maybe TRBD1 (6 bases). V was clipped by 3 bases and J by 2 bases, with 13 bases between them. Germline-derived CDR1 and CDR2 are SGHRS and YFSETQ. This CDR3 is 15 amino acids long. For the CDR3, the DNA is TGCGCCAGCAGCTCCCGGGACACTTTCACAGATACGCAGTATTTT. Its protein is CASSSRDTFTDTQYF.

The chain is built from TRBV6-1 and TRBJ2-3; perhaps TRBD1 as D (9 bases). The length of the CDR3 is 16 residues. Deletions cut 2 bases from V and 7 bases from J, with 19 bases between. Per the germline V gene, CDR1 is MNHNS and CDR2 is SASEGT. The CDR3 coding sequence is TGTGCCAGCAGTGAATTAGCGGGACAGGGAGAGAATACGCAGTATTTT. Its protein product is CASSELAGQGENTQYF.

This clone was recorded once. The V call is TRBV10-3, the J call TRBJ2-7; TRBD1 matches 9 bases. The V gene end was trimmed by 7 bases and the J gene end by 2 bases; junction bases not matched to a gene: 6. Per the germline V gene, CDR1 is ENHRY and CDR2 is SYGVKD. This CDR3 comprises 14 residues. The CDR3 region is CAINGDRVPYEQYF. In nucleotides, the CDR3 is TGTGCCATCAACGGGGACAGGGTCCCCTACGAGCAGTACTTC.

This clone has only one observation. The rearrangement links TRBV7-9 to TRBJ2-2, with D perhaps given as TRBD1 or TRBD2 (5 bases each). Germline V gene lookup returns CDR1 SEHNR and CDR2 FQNEAQ (reference sequence). The CDR3 covers 13 residues. Trimming took 7 bases from V and 4 from J, leaving 10 bases between them. The DNA for the CDR3 is TGTGCCAGCACCCAGGGAGTCACCGGGGAGCTGTTTTTT. It translates to CASTQGVTGELFF.

The chain uses TRBV5-8 and TRBJ1-1; maybe TRBD1 (5 bases). Germline loops: CDR1 SGHTS, CDR2 YDEGEE. The ends were cut back, 4 bases at V and 4 bases at J, with 8 bases in the middle. There are 12 residues in the CDR3. The CDR3 nucleotides read TGTGCCAGCAGCCTAGGGGTCACTGAAGCTTTCTTT. Its translation: CASSLGVTEAFF.

Regarding this clone: This same CDR3 is encoded by further DNA sequences in the sample. Written as DNA, the CDR3 is TGTGCCAGTAGTAGGGACTCCTACAATGAGCAGTTCTTC. Translating gives CASSRDSYNEQFF. The chain couples TRBV19 to TRBJ2-1; no definite D call. The CDR3 sequence is 13 residues long. The V end lost 4 bases, the J end lost 0 bases, and 4 bases lay between the germline ends. Germline V CDR1 and CDR2: LNHDA, SQIVND (reference sequence).

This chain links TRBV9 with TRBJ2-1; 7 positions agree with TRBD2. CDR3 length equals 16 residues. V trimming: 4 bases; J trimming: 7 bases; junction bases outside the gene matches: 14. Germline lookup yields CDR1 SGDLS and CDR2 YYNGEE. The chain's CDR3 is CASSFGLVRHENEQFF. As DNA, the CDR3 is TGTGCCAGCAGCTTCGGACTAGTTCGTCATGAAAATGAGCAGTTCTTC.

The chain links TRBV15 to TRBJ2-2; TRBD2 aligns across 11 bases. The CDR3 has 19 residues. Germline V CDR1 and CDR2: LNHNV, YYDKDF (reference sequence). V trimming: 0 bases; J trimming: 3 bases; junction bases outside the gene matches: 9. The CDR3 sequence is CATSRDTRLAGLYTGELFF. For the CDR3, the DNA is TGTGCCACCAGCAGAGATACGAGACTAGCGGGACTTTACACCGGGGAGCTGTTTTTT.

The rearrangement links TRBV10-3 to TRBJ2-1; 9 bases match TRBD1. V dropped 6 bases and J dropped 2; count of bases not matched to a gene: 11. The CDR3 length is 17 residues. Germline values: CDR1 ENHRY, CDR2 SYGVKD. The CDR3 loop is CAISYPKTGGPYNEQFF. The CDR3 nucleotides read TGTGCCATCAGCTACCCGAAGACAGGGGGACCCTACAATGAGCAGTTCTTC.

The chain combines TRBV7-9 with TRBJ2-5; D may be TRBD1 (6 bases). Trimming left V 7 bases short and J 7 bases short, with 16 bases between. CDR1 is SEHNR, CDR2 FQNEAQ, per germline (reference sequence). The CDR3 is 13 residues long. The DNA of the CDR3 is TGTGCCAGCATAAAATGGGGGCTAGTGACCCAGTACTTC. Translation: CASIKWGLVTQYF.

The table lists this clone with a count of one. The chain employs TRBV7-9 and TRBJ2-7; D may be TRBD1 (5 bases). Germline V CDR1 and CDR2: SEHNR, FQNEAQ (reference sequence). V dropped 3 bases and J dropped 4 bases, with 7 bases sitting between them. CDR3 size: 12 residues. This CDR3 reads CASSFHRYEQYF. The CDR3 DNA reads as TGTGCCAGCAGCTTCCACAGGTACGAGCAGTACTTC.

This clone is a singleton in its sample. The chain links TRBV21-1 to TRBJ2-5; the DNA was not compared with TRBD1, the D call given in the table. TRBV21-1 is described as a pseudogene. The CDR3 length is 15 residues. The CDR3: CASSKEQGLVGTQYF. CDR3 DNA: TGTGCCAGCAGCAAAGAACAGGGTTTGGTGGGGACCCAGTACTTC.

The V call is TRBV28, the J call TRBJ2-7; 7 bases match TRBD2. The CDR3 spans 14 residues. Germline CDR1 is MDHEN and CDR2 is SYDVKM. Trimming cost V 4 bases and J 0 bases; bases outside gene matches: 3. The CDR3 spells CASSSGLDSYEQYF. CDR3 nucleotides: TGTGCCAGCAGTTCAGGACTAGACTCCTACGAGCAGTACTTC.

The gene calls are TRBV6-5 and TRBJ2-5; unclear D gene. CDR1 MNHEY and CDR2 SVGAGI come from the germline V gene. The CDR3 consists of 15 residues. V was clipped by 6 bases and J by 0 bases, with 14 bases between them. CDR3 sequence (DNA): TGTGCCAGCAGCCAAACCCCCGCGTACCAAGAGACCCAGTACTTC. This encodes CASSQTPAYQETQYF.

This clone was detected only once. The chain joins TRBV30 to TRBJ2-1, with D possibly called TRBD1 or TRBD2 (5 bases each). The CDR3 runs 14 residues. Trimming stripped 2 bases from V and 2 bases from J, with 10 bases between. Germline CDR1 reads GTSNPN; CDR2 reads SVGIG (reference sequence). The CDR3 region has the DNA TGTGCCTGGAGTCTTGGGGGACCCTACAATGAGCAGTTCTTC. It encodes CAWSLGGPYNEQFF.

The chain is built from TRBV5-1 and TRBJ2-3; no firm D call. Germline CDR1 is SGHRS and CDR2 is YFSETQ. V was cut by 1 base and J by 3 bases, with 9 bases left in between. The CDR3 covers 14 residues. CDR3 amino acids: CASSLMDETDTQYF. In nucleotides, the CDR3 is TGCGCCAGCAGCTTGATGGACGAGACAGATACGCAGTATTTT.

V gene TRBV4-1 combines with J gene TRBJ1-1; 7 bases line up with TRBD1. V lost 2 bases and J lost 10; bases outside the gene matches: 7. In germline, CDR1 is MGHRA, CDR2 YSYEKL. The CDR3 is 13 residues long. CDR3 in amino acids: CASSQWTGSSAFF. In DNA form, the CDR3 reads TGCGCCAGCAGCCAATGGACAGGCTCCTCAGCTTTCTTT.

This clone was counted only a few times. V is TRBV28 and J is TRBJ1-5, with unresolved D. V was pared by 1 base and J by 6 bases, with 7 bases between. The CDR3 extends over 13 amino acids. Germline CDR1 reads MDHEN; CDR2 reads SYDVKM. The CDR3 DNA reads TGTGCCAGCAGTTTATACGCGGGTCAGCCCCAGCATTTT. Encoded protein: CASSLYAGQPQHF.

This rearrangement joins TRBV2 to TRBJ1-6; possibly TRBD1 for D (5 bases). V lost 6 bases, J lost 7 bases, and 10 bases lay in between. The germline V gene has CDR1 SNHLY and CDR2 FYNNEI. The CDR3 has 13 residues. This CDR3 reads CASRGTENSPLHF. The CDR3 DNA sequence: TGTGCCAGCAGAGGGACGGAAAATTCACCCCTCCACTTT.

As to this clone: Other DNA sequences in this specimen translate into the identical CDR3. The V and J genes are TRBV28 and TRBJ2-7; D possibly corresponds to TRBD1 (6 bases). This CDR3 comprises 13 residues. Germline values: CDR1 MDHEN, CDR2 SYDVKM. V gave up 6 bases and J gave up 1 base, with 10 bases separating them. The CDR3 DNA sequence: TGTGCCAGCAGCGTCCAGGGGTCCTACGAGCAGTACTTC. Translated: CASSVQGSYEQYF.

V gene TRBV4-1 combines with J gene TRBJ2-7; 8 nucleotides match TRBD2. Germline values: CDR1 MGHRA, CDR2 YSYEKL. The V gene end was trimmed by 4 bases and the J gene end by 3 bases; junction bases not matched to a gene: 5. The CDR3 has 14 amino acids. In nucleotides, the CDR3 is TGCGCCAGCAGCCTCGGGCTAGCGGGCTACGAGCAGTACTTC. Translation: CASSLGLAGYEQYF.